This T cell receptor beta chain comes out of a study of monozygotic twins with inflammatory bowel disease. Germline values: CDR1 LNHDA, CDR2 SQIVND (reference sequence). The CDR3 sequence is 13 residues long. With the 5' RACE reads reprocessed, TCRdb shows one record per CDR3 protein and no DNA. Across more than 350,000 distinct CDR3 sequences, the top ten clones capture about 2.6% of the sample. The rearrangement links TRBV19 to TRBJ2-1; TCRdb's D gene call, TRBD2, goes unchecked for lack of DNA. The specimen was blood. This sequence was found in a human donor with ulcerative colitis or Crohn's disease, or a healthy co-twin of an affected twin (not recorded which). CDR3 residues: CASTLAGGGEQFF.